Below are 26 T cell receptor beta chains sequenced from a single sample in a study of CD8+CD57+ T cells in acquired aplastic anemia. Template material for TCR beta VDJ and CDR3 profiling consisted of genomic DNA. MiXCR was run by TCRdb on the reads, yielding one entry per CDR3 protein. The sample has about 290,000 distinct CDR3 sequences, roughly 59% seen once. Individuals selected for sequencing had exhibited CD8+CD57+ cell expansion on flow cytometry. Specimen: sorted CD4+, CD8+, or CD8+CD57+ T cells (not recorded which) from PBMCs. Receptors originate from a human donor with aplastic anemia.

As for this clonotype: This clone may be a read error of a much larger clone one base away. This chain connects TRBV12-3 or TRBV12-4 to TRBJ1-3, with TRBD1 matching over 11 bases. The length of the CDR3 is 17 residues. CDR3 coding DNA: TGTGCCAGCAGTTCCCGGACAGGGGGCCGTACTGGAAACACCGTATATTTT. The encoded protein is CASSSRTGGRTGNTVYF.

The chain combines TRBV19 with TRBJ1-3; D ambiguous. Germline V gene data show CDR1 as LNHDA and CDR2 as SQIVND (reference sequence). Trimming removed 3 bases from V and 0 bases from J, with 6 bases in between. The CDR3 is 14 residues long. The CDR3 coding sequence is TGTGCCAGTAGTATCTTGGACTCTGGAAACACCATATATTTT. It is translated as CASSILDSGNTIYF.

The V call is TRBV19, the J call TRBJ2-1; 8 bases align to TRBD2. The V gene's germline CDR1 is LNHDA and CDR2 SQIVND (reference sequence). The V segment lost 7 bases and the J segment 5 bases; nucleotides outside the gene matches: 7. This CDR3 comprises 14 residues. In nucleotides, the CDR3 is TGTGCCAGTAAAGGCGGGAGGACGAACAATGAGCAGTTCTTC. This codes for CASKGGRTNNEQFF.

This clonotype was detected ten times or more. The chain employs TRBV20-1 and TRBJ2-2; 9 positions match TRBD2. With 6 bases clipped from V and 6 bases from J, the junction kept 8 bases outside the gene matches. Germline CDR1 is DFQATT and CDR2 is SNEGSKA (reference sequence). This CDR3 is built from 14 residues. CDR3 sequence reads: CSAPRAGGPGELFF. DNA of the CDR3: TGCAGTGCCCCGAGAGCGGGGGGTCCCGGGGAGCTGTTTTTT.

The CDR3 is CASRETGNEQFF. The CDR3 region has the DNA TGTGCCAGCAGGGAAACAGGCAATGAGCAGTTCTTC. The chain employs TRBV6-1 and TRBJ2-1, with a possible D match to TRBD1 (5 bases). The CDR3 sequence is 12 residues long. CDR1 is MNHNS, CDR2 SASEGT, per germline. V lost 6 bases to trimming and J lost 6 bases, with 9 bases between them.

This clonotype was seen a handful of times. This chain uses TRBV10-1 with TRBJ2-1, with 13 bases that match TRBD2. This CDR3 has 13 residues. After removal of 10 bases from V and 8 bases from J, the junction contained 5 bases not matched to a gene. Germline assignment: CDR1 WNHNN and CDR2 SYGVQD (reference sequence). CDR3 sequence: CATTGTSGDEQFF. The CDR3 DNA reads TGCGCCACCACCGGGACTAGCGGGGATGAGCAGTTCTTC.

Regarding this clonotype: One base away lies a much larger clone, so this may be a sequencing read error. The chain carries TRBV6-1 and TRBJ2-7, with 9 bases lining up with TRBD1. V dropped 6 bases and J dropped 4; count of bases not matched to a gene: 7. The CDR3 is 14 amino acids. Germline loops: CDR1 MNHNS, CDR2 SASEGT. The chain's CDR3 is CASRETGQGYEQYF. In DNA form, the CDR3 reads TGTGCCAGCAGGGAAACTGGACAGGGGTACGAGCAGTACTTC.

This clonotype appeared many times. This CDR3 is CASSLGPTDTQYF. CDR3 nucleotides: TGTGCCAGCAGCTTAGGACCCACAGATACGCAGTATTTT. J is TRBJ2-3 and V is TRBV7-7; D is unresolved. Germline lookup yields CDR1 SSHAT and CDR2 FNYEAQ (reference sequence). V lost 1 base and J lost 2, with 4 bases in between. This CDR3 comprises 13 residues.

There are many counts of this clonotype. J is TRBJ2-2 and V is TRBV14; 7 bases match TRBD1. V gave up 1 base and J gave up 7 bases; unmatched junction bases: 6. Germline CDR1 is SGHDN and CDR2 is FVKESK. The CDR3 sequence is 15 residues long. In DNA, the CDR3 is TGTGCCAGCAGCCAAGGCCCCAGGGACAGCGGGGAGCTGTTTTTT. Translating it yields CASSQGPRDSGELFF.

This clonotype has just one count. The chain has TRBV6-2 or TRBV6-3 and TRBJ1-2, with 7 positions matching TRBD1. The CDR3 runs to 16 residues. CDR1 MNHEY and CDR2 SVGEGT come from the germline V gene. V lost 5 bases and J lost 4; bases outside the gene matches: 13. In nucleotides, the CDR3 is TGTGCCAGCAGTCCTGACAGGGCAGCCGGACGCTATGGCTACACCTTC. Translated, it gives CASSPDRAAGRYGYTF.

This clonotype appeared many times. This sequence joins TRBV7-3 and TRBJ2-5, with 8 bases identical to TRBD2. CDR1 SGHTA and CDR2 FQGTGA come from the germline V gene. The trim removed 5 bases at V and 2 bases at J, leaving 7 bases unmatched. This CDR3 has 15 residues. CDR3 nucleotides: TGTGCCAGCAGCCCACAAGCGGGAGCACAAGAGACCCAGTACTTC. This sequence encodes CASSPQAGAQETQYF.

The sample holds many counts of this clonotype. The chain has TRBV29-1 and TRBJ2-7; perhaps TRBD2 as D (6 bases). Germline V gene lookup returns CDR1 SQVTM and CDR2 ANQGSEA. V was trimmed by 6 bases and J by 2 bases, leaving 14 bases between them. The CDR3 has 13 residues. This chain's CDR3 is CSVLTSRAYEQYF. In nucleotides, the CDR3 is TGCAGCGTCCTGACTAGTAGGGCCTACGAGCAGTACTTC.

This clonotype was found a few times. The J gene is TRBJ2-7, the V gene TRBV20-1; no clear D. V was trimmed by 3 bases and J by 3 bases, leaving 15 bases between them. The CDR3 totals 14 residues. CDR1 DFQATT and CDR2 SNEGSKA come from the germline V gene (reference sequence). The CDR3 spells CSARFDLSNYEQYF. CDR3 nucleotides: TGCAGTGCTAGGTTTGACTTGAGTAACTACGAGCAGTACTTC.

Details on this clonotype: In this CDR3 the conserved last residue, phenylalanine or tryptophan, is missing, so a read error is likely. V is TRBV20-1 and J is TRBJ2-3, with D maybe TRBD2 (5 bases). CDR3 length equals 14 residues. Per the germline V gene, CDR1 is DFQATT and CDR2 is SNEGSKA (reference sequence). The CDR3 is CSASLPPSTATQYI. In nucleotides, the CDR3 is TGCAGTGCTAGCCTCCCCCCTAGCACAGCTACGCAGTATATT.

This clonotype was observed a handful of times. The chain links TRBV28 to TRBJ2-1; maybe TRBD1 (6 bases). V lost 6 bases and J lost 4, with 16 bases in between. The CDR3 covers 15 residues. Germline V lookup: CDR1 MDHEN, CDR2 SYDVKM. The DNA of the CDR3 is TGTGCCAGCAGCTTTGACAGGATTAAATACAATGAGCAGTTCTTC. It is translated as CASSFDRIKYNEQFF.

This chain joins TRBV5-6 and TRBJ1-1; D possibly corresponds to TRBD1 (5 bases). The CDR3 contains 14 residues. Deletions cut 4 bases from V and 5 bases from J, with 15 bases between. CDR1 is SGHDT and CDR2 is YYEEEE in the germline V gene. The CDR3 spells CASSVTNRRTEAFF. CDR3 DNA sequence: TGTGCCAGCAGCGTAACGAACAGGAGGACTGAAGCTTTCTTT. The whole variable domain, remainder taken from reference TRBV5-6 and TRBJ1-1, is DAGVTQSPTHLIKTRGQQVTLRCSPKSGHDTVSWYQQALGQGPQFIFQYYEEEERQRGNFPDRFSGHQFPNYSSELNVNALLLGDSALYLCASSVTNRRTEAFFGQGTRLTVV.

This rearrangement joins TRBV20-1 to TRBJ2-7; tentatively, D is TRBD1 (5 bases). CDR3 length: 12 amino acids. V lost 6 bases, J lost 1 base, and 10 bases lay in between. Looked up from germline, CDR1 is DFQATT and CDR2 is SNEGSKA (reference sequence). The CDR3 is CSAQGDSYEQYF. CDR3 coding DNA: TGCAGTGCGCAAGGGGATTCCTACGAGCAGTACTTC.

The table lists this clonotype with a few counts. V is TRBV29-1 and J is TRBJ1-2; D is uncertain. The germline V and J ends were trimmed by 3 bases and 1 base, with 3 bases remaining between them. Germline assignment: CDR1 SQVTM and CDR2 ANQGSEA. CDR3 length: 11 residues. The CDR3 region is CSVDGNYGYTF. The CDR3 DNA is TGCAGCGTTGACGGTAACTATGGCTACACCTTC.

The gene calls are TRBV7-2 and TRBJ1-2; a possible D gene is TRBD1 (5 bases). Trimming removed 5 bases from V and 3 bases from J, with 10 bases in between. Looked up from germline, CDR1 is SGHTA and CDR2 is FQGNSA. The CDR3 is made up of 13 amino acids. CDR3 nucleotide sequence: TGTGCCAGCAGCATGGGGGGGGACTATGGCTACACCTTC. This encodes CASSMGGDYGYTF.

The rearrangement joins TRBV20-1 to TRBJ2-5, with 7 bases identical to TRBD2. The CDR3 loop spans 11 amino acids. The germline gives CDR1 DFQATT, CDR2 SNEGSKA (reference sequence). With V trimmed by 3 bases and J by 9 bases, 4 bases remained unmatched. The CDR3 DNA is TGCAGTGCTAGTGTTGCGGGAGCCCAGTACTTC. This sequence encodes CSASVAGAQYF.

The chain links TRBV29-1 to TRBJ2-5; 9 nucleotides align to TRBD1. The V and J ends lost 3 bases and 4 bases, in that order; junction bases with no gene match: 15. Germline CDR1 reads SQVTM; CDR2 reads ANQGSEA. CDR3 length equals 17 residues. The CDR3 DNA reads TGCAGCGTTGAGGGAATACGGGACAGGGTCTCCAGAGAGACCCAGTACTTC. This codes for CSVEGIRDRVSRETQYF. Full variable domain (rest looked up from reference TRBV29-1 and TRBJ2-5): SAVISQKPSRDICQRGTSLTIQCQVDSQVTMMFWYRQQPGQSLTLIATANQGSEATYESGFVIDKFPISRPNLTFSTLTVSNMSPEDSSIYLCSVEGIRDRVSRETQYFGPGTRLLVL.

This clonotype was counted ten times or more. V and J are TRBV2 and TRBJ2-7; D assignment may be TRBD1 or TRBD2 (7 bases each). V lost 7 bases, J lost 1 base, and 17 bases lay in between. The CDR3 length is 15 residues. In germline, CDR1 is SNHLY, CDR2 FYNNEI. The CDR3 DNA follows: TGTGCCAGCACTGGGAGGGCAGGGGGATCCTACGAGCAGTACTTC. As protein: CASTGRAGGSYEQYF.

This clonotype was picked up many times. The chain recombines TRBV5-1 with TRBJ2-2; TRBD1 is a possible D gene (6 bases). Germline V gene sequence: CDR1 SGHRS, CDR2 YFSETQ. Trimming left V 4 bases short and J 0 bases short, with 13 bases between. The CDR3 covers 16 residues. For the CDR3, the DNA is TGCGCCAGCAGCCCAGGGACATCCGCGAACACCGGGGAGCTGTTTTTT. Its translation is CASSPGTSANTGELFF.

This clonotype has a count of ten or more. The V call is TRBV2, the J call TRBJ2-7; 10 nucleotides match TRBD1. The V gene's germline CDR1 is SNHLY and CDR2 FYNNEI. This CDR3 has 15 residues. The ends lost 4 bases at V and 6 bases at J; junction bases unmatched: 9. CDR3 loop: CASSVPTGGLGEQYF. For the CDR3, the DNA is TGTGCCAGCAGTGTCCCGACAGGGGGCTTAGGCGAGCAGTACTTC. The complete variable domain, with remaining parts taken from reference TRBV2 and TRBJ2-7, reads EPEVTQTPSHQVTQMGQEVILRCVPISNHLYFYWYRQILGQKVEFLVSFYNNEISEKSEIFDDQFSVERPDGSNFTLKIRSTKLEDSAMYFCASSVPTGGLGEQYFGPGTRLTVT.

The rearrangement joins TRBV2 to TRBJ1-1; D gene unclear. This CDR3 region has 12 residues. The V and J ends lost 9 bases and 0 bases respectively, with 8 bases between them. Germline V gene data show CDR1 as SNHLY and CDR2 as FYNNEI. DNA for the CDR3: TGTGCCAGGGACGGTGTGAACACTGAAGCTTTCTTT. Translating gives CARDGVNTEAFF.

The chain recombines TRBV10-3 with TRBJ1-2; D unclear. Germline V gene lookup returns CDR1 ENHRY and CDR2 SYGVKD. This CDR3 is built from 14 residues. V gave up 0 bases and J gave up 3 bases, with 8 bases separating them. The CDR3 region has the DNA TGTGCCATCAGTGAGTCCGGGGAACACTATGGCTACACCTTC. This codes for CAISESGEHYGYTF.